What follows is one T cell receptor (beta chain) and its context. The time point here: sample taken at primary tumor resection. In each case, whole RNA from tumor, nontumor lung or frozen PBMC was sequenced unsorted. The data were taken from a study of spatial heterogeneity in lung cancer. Germline V CDR1 and CDR2: DFQATT, SNEGSKA (reference sequence). The junction had 5 bases not matched to a gene; V was cut back by 3 bases and J by 3 bases. The CDR3 loop spans 16 amino acids. Individual TCR cDNA molecules each bore their own unique molecular identifier. TCRdb redid the calling of the 5' RACE reads with MiXCR, one entry per CDR3 protein. Of 40,000 to 55,000 distinct CDR3 sequences in the sample, around 13% are singletons; the top ten hold 55% to 60%.

The chain couples TRBV20-1 to TRBJ2-3; 14 positions agree with TRBD2. Sequenced here: PBMCs, sampled at surgery. This TCR was recovered from a male donor with early-stage non-small cell lung cancer. The CDR3 DNA reads TGCAGTGCTAGTGTAGGACTAGCGGGGGGAACAGATACGCAGTATTTT. Its translation: CSASVGLAGGTDTQYF.